This T cell receptor (beta chain) is drawn from a study of T cells in Graves' hyperthyroidism and ophthalmopathy. Study conclusions and caveats: Ophthalmopathy stood apart from stable hyperthyroidism in a 13 V-J model. The majority of expanded thyroid clonotypes above 0.001 also appeared in blood. The model anticipated ophthalmopathy a median about 7.1 months pre-onset.

The CDR3 runs to 18 residues. Trimming removed 0 bases from V and 1 base from J; junction bases left unmatched: 8. Regions amplified from RNA transcripts were the TCR beta CDR3 regions. A set of HTBI primers served as the primers for a first-round RT-PCR of the TCR CDR3. TCRdb independently ran MiXCR on the multiplex PCR reads; one entry per CDR3 protein. The data contain 550,000 to 850,000 distinct CDR3 sequences, about 17% of them singletons. This clonotype appeared a few times. Its antigen is unknown. The chain combines TRBV12-3 or TRBV12-4 with TRBJ1-1, with TRBD1 identical over 10 bases. The source material was blood. This TCR came from a woman aged 45 to 65 with Graves' hyperthyroidism that later progressed to Graves' ophthalmopathy. The CDR3 DNA is TGTGCCAGCAGTTTAGCGGGACAGGGGAGGGGGTGGAACACTGAAGCTTTCTTT. Its translation: CASSLAGQGRGWNTEAFF.